One sample yielded the 12 T cell receptor beta chains listed below, sequenced in a study of human thymus T cells. Resections from corrective heart surgery provided thymus tissue. Clones were read by immunoSEQ multiplex PCR, and TCRdb kept only the in-frame ones, dropping some. The table lists around 130,000 clones, about 94% of them singletons. The sequenced sample consisted of thymus tissue. These receptors all come from a boy younger than two with a congenital heart defect but otherwise immunologically healthy.

V and J are TRBV7-3 and TRBJ2-6, with D perhaps TRBD2 (6 bases). The CDR3 runs to 16 residues. CDR1 is SGHTA, CDR2 FQGTGA, per germline. With 5 bases removed from V and 3 bases from J, the gap between germline ends came to 14 bases. CDR3 coding DNA: TGTGCCAGCAGCCCTACTTTCGGGGGTGGGGCCAACGTCCTGACTTTC. Its protein product is CASSPTFGGGANVLTF.

J is TRBJ2-3 and V is TRBV25-1; 7 bases are shared with TRBD1. Germline V gene lookup returns CDR1 MGHDK and CDR2 SYGVNS. V shed 3 bases, J shed 3 bases, and the junction held 12 bases outside the gene matches. The CDR3 covers 17 residues. The CDR3 loop is CASSDPQGQGSTDTQYF. The CDR3 DNA reads as TGTGCCAGCAGTGATCCACAGGGGCAGGGTTCAACAGATACGCAGTATTTT. The variable domain in full, with the rest retrieved from reference TRBV25-1 and TRBJ2-3, is EADIYQTPRYLVIGTGKKITLECSQTMGHDKMYWYQQDPGMELHLIHYSYGVNSTEKGDLSSESTVSRIRTEHFPLTLESARPSHTSQYLCASSDPQGQGSTDTQYFGPGTRLTVL.

This clone showed up just once. The genes are TRBV5-1 and TRBJ1-1, with D uncertain. CDR3 length: 13 amino acids. Trimming removed 4 bases from V and 0 bases from J, with 7 bases in between. Germline V lookup: CDR1 SGHRS, CDR2 YFSETQ. CDR3 region: CASSRRMNTEAFF. CDR3 sequence (DNA): TGCGCCAGCAGCCGACGGATGAACACTGAAGCTTTCTTT.

This chain joins TRBV10-3 and TRBJ2-3; TRBD1 aligns across 8 bases. The CDR3 length is 15 residues. Germline V gene sequence: CDR1 ENHRY, CDR2 SYGVKD. V lost 5 bases, J lost 4 bases, and 8 bases stayed unmatched. CDR3 amino acids: CAISHDRGWADTQYF. The CDR3 DNA follows: TGTGCCATCAGTCACGACAGGGGATGGGCAGATACGCAGTATTTT.

The chain employs TRBV6-5 and TRBJ2-5, with 10 bases matching TRBD1. Unmatched junction bases numbered 3, after V lost 5 bases and J lost 3 bases. CDR1 is MNHEY and CDR2 is SVGAGI in the germline V gene. CDR3 size: 14 residues. CDR3 region: CASSDRGREETQYF. DNA for the CDR3: TGTGCCAGCAGTGACAGGGGGCGCGAAGAGACCCAGTACTTC.

The CDR3 loop reads CASSDRAGQGLSGNTIYF. CDR3 coding DNA: TGTGCCAGCAGCGACCGGGCGGGACAGGGACTCTCTGGAAACACCATATATTTT. The chain combines TRBV14 with TRBJ1-3, with 9 bases lining up with TRBD1. CDR1 is SGHDN and CDR2 is FVKESK in the germline V gene. CDR3 length: 18 amino acids. V was pared by 5 bases and J by 0 bases, with 11 bases of the junction left unmatched. Together with reference TRBV14 and TRBJ1-3, the CDR3 gives the full variable domain: EAGVTQFPSHSVIEKGQTVTLRCDPISGHDNLYWYRRVMGKEIKFLLHFVKESKQDESGMPNNRFLAERTGGTYSTLKVQPAELEDSGVYFCASSDRAGQGLSGNTIYFGEGSWLTVV.

Only one count was recorded for this clone. The chain joins TRBV9 to TRBJ1-1; 7 nucleotides line up with TRBD1. V lost 2 bases, J lost 1 base, and 5 bases stayed unmatched. Germline CDR1 and CDR2: SGDLS and YYNGEE. The CDR3 sequence is 15 residues long. The CDR3 DNA sequence: TGTGCCAGCAGCGTGACTTCAGGGGGGAACACTGAAGCTTTCTTT. This codes for CASSVTSGGNTEAFF.

CDR3: CASSQVRVPRTGELFF. In nucleotides, the CDR3 is TGCGCCAGCAGCCAAGTGAGGGTCCCTCGGACCGGGGAGCTGTTTTTT. The chain has TRBV4-1 and TRBJ2-2; TRBD2 might be the D (5 bases). The germline V gene encodes CDR1 MGHRA and CDR2 YSYEKL. V shed 1 base and J shed 5 bases, with 14 bases lying between them. The CDR3 runs 16 residues.

The chain couples TRBV4-3 to TRBJ2-2, with D hard to call. This CDR3 has 15 residues. CDR1 is LGHNA, CDR2 YSLEER, per germline. V lost 1 base and J 2 bases, leaving 8 bases between the germline ends. The CDR3 loop reads CASSQGPLNTGELFF. CDR3 DNA: TGCGCCAGCAGCCAAGGCCCGTTAAACACCGGGGAGCTGTTTTTT.

The rearrangement links TRBV19 to TRBJ2-2; possible D gene TRBD1, 6 bases. The CDR3 runs 15 residues. Trimming stripped 3 bases from V and 6 bases from J, with 14 bases between. Germline CDR1 is LNHDA and CDR2 is SQIVND (reference sequence). CDR3 nucleotides: TGTGCCAGTAGTATTTGGACAGACGACCCCGGGGAGCTGTTTTTT. Translating it yields CASSIWTDDPGELFF.

The J gene is TRBJ1-4, the V gene TRBV14; D possibly corresponds to TRBD1 (5 bases). The length of the CDR3 is 16 residues. V lost 4 bases, J lost 0 bases, and 12 bases lay in between. The germline CDR1 and CDR2 sequences are SGHDN and FVKESK. Here the CDR3 DNA reads TGTGCCAGCAGCCCGGGACGGCCAGCAACTAATGAAAAACTGTTTTTT. It codes for CASSPGRPATNEKLFF. The variable domain in full, with the rest retrieved from reference TRBV14 and TRBJ1-4, is EAGVTQFPSHSVIEKGQTVTLRCDPISGHDNLYWYRRVMGKEIKFLLHFVKESKQDESGMPNNRFLAERTGGTYSTLKVQPAELEDSGVYFCASSPGRPATNEKLFFGSGTQLSVL.

The rearrangement joins TRBV5-1 to TRBJ2-2; 7 nucleotides line up with TRBD1. J gave up 5 bases and V 8 bases, and 18 bases lay outside the gene matches. Germline V lookup: CDR1 SGHRS, CDR2 YFSETQ. CDR3 size: 17 residues. Here the CDR3 DNA reads TGCGCCAGTAGAACACTCACAGGGAGACAGGGAACCGGGGAGCTGTTTTTT. It is translated as CASRTLTGRQGTGELFF.